These 22 T cell receptor beta chains were all obtained from the same sample, sequenced in a study of T cell responses to AZD1222 COVID-19 vaccine (dated by TCRdb to 2020 to 2023). What the time point label conveys for this sample: baseline before first vaccination. Library generation was performed with the immunoSEQ multiplex PCR assay. Here the immuneACCESS table is served through TCRdb, limited to in-frame sequences with V and J called. Missing clones are a known gap in these copies; in checked studies unresolved V genes cover under half, and the rest lacks a known reason. Within this sample are some 130,000 clones, with roughly 91% of them counted one time only. Approximately 2.5% of the sample lies in the top ten. The sequenced sample was peripheral blood, obtained on day 0 of AZD1222 vaccination. The receptor set was obtained from an adult in good health.

J is TRBJ1-4 and V is TRBV19, with a weak D call TRBD1 (5 bases). Germline CDR1 is LNHDA and CDR2 is SQIVND (reference sequence). The CDR3 loop spans 16 amino acids. V lost 9 bases, J lost 8 bases, and 25 bases lay in between. The CDR3 loop reads CASQYYPPYQGEKLFF. CDR3 in DNA: TGTGCCAGCCAGTATTACCCACCATATCAGGGCGAAAAACTGTTTTTT. The full variable domain, with the rest looked up from reference TRBV19 and TRBJ1-4, is DGGITQSPKYLFRKEGQNVTLSCEQNLNHDAMYWYRQDPGQGLRLIYYSQIVNDFQKGDIAEGYSVSREKKESFPLTVTSAQKNPTAFYLCASQYYPPYQGEKLFFGSGTQLSVL.

This chain links TRBV5-1 with TRBJ2-7; 7 nucleotides align to TRBD2. Germline V CDR1 and CDR2: SGHRS, YFSETQ. Trimming took 4 bases from V and 6 from J; bases not matched to a gene: 7. CDR3 length: 13 residues. As DNA, the CDR3 is TGCGCCAGCAGCGTGGCGGCGGGAGCCGAGCAGTACTTC. It encodes CASSVAAGAEQYF.

Concerning this clone: The sample has other DNA sequences that encode this CDR3 too. The chain couples TRBV10-1 to TRBJ1-4; unclear D gene. The V end lost 2 bases, the J end lost 0 bases, and 7 bases lay between the germline ends. The V gene's germline CDR1 is WNHNN and CDR2 SYGVQD (reference sequence). The CDR3 contains 15 residues. The DNA of the CDR3 is TGCGCCAGCAGTGAGAGTCCCGCAACTAATGAAAAACTGTTTTTT. Protein sequence: CASSESPATNEKLFF.

CDR3 sequence: CASSGARWVRAFF. CDR3 DNA sequence: TGCGCCAGCAGCGGAGCGCGGTGGGTCAGGGCTTTCTTT. The chain has TRBV10-1 and TRBJ1-1; D not resolved. Trimming took off 6 bases at V and 11 bases at J, with 19 bases between the two ends. The CDR3 totals 13 residues. Germline assignment: CDR1 WNHNN and CDR2 SYGVQD (reference sequence).

The chain links TRBV7-8 to TRBJ2-7, with no clear D. The CDR3 totals 15 residues. The ends were cut back, 5 bases at V and 2 bases at J, with 16 bases in the middle. Germline V CDR1 and CDR2: SGHVS, FQNEAQ. CDR3 region: CASSPLLPHAYEQYF. For the CDR3, the DNA is TGTGCCAGCAGCCCCCTACTCCCCCACGCCTACGAGCAGTACTTC.

This rearrangement joins TRBV6-5 to TRBJ1-5, with D uncertain. The CDR3 loop spans 13 amino acids. Between the trimmed V and J ends, which lost 0 bases and 6 bases, there was a span of 6 bases. Germline lookup yields CDR1 MNHEY and CDR2 SVGAGI. CDR3 sequence: CASSYSWSQPQHF. The CDR3 nucleotides read TGTGCCAGCAGTTACTCCTGGAGTCAGCCCCAGCATTTT.

This clone was counted once. The chain is built from TRBV2 and TRBJ2-3; 8 bases are shared with TRBD2. CDR3 length: 15 amino acids. V lost 2 bases to trimming and J lost 7 bases; unmatched junction nucleotides: 8. CDR1 and CDR2 (germline): SNHLY, FYNNEI. The CDR3 sequence: CASSERGLDSNTQYF. The CDR3 DNA sequence: TGTGCCAGCAGTGAAAGGGGACTAGATTCAAATACGCAGTATTTT.

This clone occurred a few times. The chain links TRBV7-2 to TRBJ1-1, with a weak D call TRBD1 (5 bases). Trimming shortened V by 5 bases and J by 1 base, and 11 bases separated the two germline ends. Germline CDR1 SGHTA, CDR2 FQGNSA. The CDR3 extends over 14 amino acids. The CDR3 is CASSQGQANTEAFF. The CDR3 DNA follows: TGTGCCAGCAGCCAGGGTCAGGCGAACACTGAAGCTTTCTTT.

This rearrangement joins TRBV9 to TRBJ2-5; either TRBD1 or TRBD2 may fit D (5 bases each). V was trimmed by 7 bases and J by 2 bases, leaving 18 bases between them. This CDR3 comprises 15 residues. Germline loops: CDR1 SGDLS, CDR2 YYNGEE. The CDR3 bases are TGTGCCAGCGGCGCCCGAGGGACCCGGCAAGAGACCCAGTACTTC. Residues: CASGARGTRQETQYF.

This chain links TRBV7-2 with TRBJ2-1; 7 bases line up with TRBD2. With V trimmed by 2 bases and J by 0 bases, 7 bases remained unmatched. The CDR3 spans 17 residues. The germline gives CDR1 SGHTA, CDR2 FQGNSA. CDR3 bases: TGTGCCAGCAGCTTAAGGGCGGGAGAGAGCTCCTACAATGAGCAGTTCTTC. Its translation: CASSLRAGESSYNEQFF.

The chain employs TRBV7-9 and TRBJ1-5; no clear D gene. V was trimmed by 4 bases and J by 3 bases, leaving 16 bases between them. CDR3 length equals 16 residues. In germline, CDR1 is SEHNR, CDR2 FQNEAQ (reference sequence). For the CDR3, the DNA is TGTGCCAGCAGCTCCACCGACGGCGTATTCAATCAGCCCCAGCATTTT. This codes for CASSSTDGVFNQPQHF.

This sequence joins TRBV5-4 and TRBJ2-1, with 15 bases matching TRBD2. Germline trimming cut 4 bases from V and 9 bases from J; bases unmatched to any gene: 5. The CDR3 length is 15 residues. Germline CDR1 reads SGHNT; CDR2 reads YYREEE (reference sequence). The chain's CDR3 is CASSPPGLAGGEQFF. The CDR3 bases are TGTGCCAGCAGCCCACCGGGACTAGCGGGAGGTGAGCAGTTCTTC.

This sequence joins TRBV7-9 and TRBJ1-1; TRBD1 aligns across 7 bases. Germline CDR1 SEHNR, CDR2 FQNEAQ (reference sequence). The length of the CDR3 is 13 residues. V lost 6 bases, J lost 0 bases, and 1 base stayed unmatched. The DNA of the CDR3 is TGTGCCAGCAGGGGACAGCTGAACACTGAAGCTTTCTTT. Protein sequence: CASRGQLNTEAFF.

The chain joins TRBV4-1 to TRBJ1-1, with 8 bases matching TRBD1. Germline trimming cut 4 bases from V and 11 bases from J; bases unmatched to any gene: 12. This CDR3 has 14 amino acids. The V gene's germline CDR1 is MGHRA and CDR2 YSYEKL. The CDR3 region is CASSLPFGQGEAFF. DNA of the CDR3: TGCGCCAGCAGCCTTCCGTTCGGACAGGGAGAGGCTTTCTTT.

The chain recombines TRBV10-3 with TRBJ2-7, with D possibly matching TRBD2 (6 bases). V was clipped by 10 bases and J by 6 bases, with 22 bases between them. CDR3 length equals 14 residues. Germline CDR1 reads ENHRY; CDR2 reads SYGVKD. CDR3 nucleotide sequence: TGTGCCACCATCACCTTACCGGGAGCGGGCGAGCAGTACTTC. Translated, it gives CATITLPGAGEQYF.

V usage is TRBV11-2 and J usage is TRBJ1-2; D uncertain. CDR1 and CDR2 from the germline V gene are SGHAT and FQNNGV. V lost 4 bases and J lost 13, with 13 bases in between. This CDR3 spans 11 amino acids. The CDR3 reads CASSSNPPSTF. CDR3 DNA sequence: TGTGCCAGCAGCTCCAACCCCCCTTCCACCTTC.

This chain uses TRBV10-3 with TRBJ2-2; possibly TRBD2 for D (6 bases). This CDR3 is built from 14 residues. Trimming cost V 10 bases and J 2 bases, with 14 bases left between them. Germline CDR1 reads ENHRY; CDR2 reads SYGVKD. The CDR3 sequence: CATSEGLNTGELFF. Written as DNA, the CDR3 is TGTGCCACCTCGGAGGGCCTTAACACCGGGGAGCTGTTTTTT.

The count of this clone is one. The rearrangement links TRBV6-1 to TRBJ2-3; the match to TRBD2 covers 8 bases. Germline V gene data show CDR1 as MNHNS and CDR2 as SASEGT. The V and J ends lost 3 bases and 3 bases, in that order; junction bases with no gene match: 2. The CDR3 loop spans 14 amino acids. CDR3 residues: CASSEIAGTDTQYF. CDR3 bases: TGTGCCAGCAGTGAGATAGCGGGAACAGATACGCAGTATTTT.

V usage is TRBV19 and J usage is TRBJ1-1; TRBD1 is a possible D gene (5 bases). This CDR3 has 14 residues. From germline, CDR1 is LNHDA and CDR2 SQIVND (reference sequence). V was cut by 2 bases and J by 7 bases, with 14 bases left in between. In DNA, the CDR3 is TGTGCCAGTAGTATAAGAGCTCCGGGGGGTGAAGCTTTCTTT. Amino acids: CASSIRAPGGEAFF.

The chain is built from TRBV19 and TRBJ1-3, with D unresolved. Germline V gene sequence: CDR1 LNHDA, CDR2 SQIVND (reference sequence). The CDR3 contains 15 residues. Trimming removed 5 bases at V and 0 bases at J, with 11 bases between. CDR3 loop: CASSEWFSSGNTIYF. The DNA for the CDR3 is TGTGCCAGTAGTGAATGGTTTAGCTCTGGAAACACCATATATTTT.

V gene TRBV27 combines with J gene TRBJ2-7, with 12 bases fitting TRBD2. The length of the CDR3 is 16 residues. J was trimmed by 4 bases and V by 6 bases; bases with no gene match: 10. Germline CDR1 and CDR2: MNHEY and SMNVEV (reference sequence). The CDR3 sequence: CASRKGLAGPVYEQYF. CDR3 bases: TGTGCCAGCAGAAAGGGACTAGCGGGTCCTGTTTACGAGCAGTACTTC.

The J gene is TRBJ2-7, the V gene TRBV25-1; TRBD1 is a possible D gene (5 bases). Between the trimmed V and J ends, which lost 9 bases and 5 bases, there was a span of 20 bases. Germline assignment: CDR1 MGHDK and CDR2 SYGVNS. This CDR3 is built from 14 residues. DNA of the CDR3: TGTGCCAGTAGGAGCGCCCGGACAATCGACGAGCAGTACTTC. It encodes CASRSARTIDEQYF.